The 29 T cell receptor beta chains below come from one sample, sequenced in a study of T-cell memory formation after mild COVID-19. From the 5' RACE reads, TCRdb called clonotypes with MiXCR, one entry per CDR3 protein. This sample has 190,000 or so distinct CDR3 sequences, with roughly a fifth found just once. Material for sequencing was PBMCs or a T cell subset sorted from them (not recorded which). Receptor source: an adult woman who had mild COVID-19 (a few samples of this study predate the infection). Cell type and time point are not known.

This clonotype has just a few counts. This chain uses TRBV19 with TRBJ2-1; possibly TRBD2 for D (5 bases). CDR1 is LNHDA and CDR2 is SQIVND in the germline V gene (reference sequence). The V end was cut by 5 bases, the J end by 4 bases, with 21 bases between. The CDR3 has 17 amino acids. The CDR3 sequence: CASSAWTGQGRYNEQFF. The CDR3 bases are TGTGCCAGTAGTGCTTGGACTGGCCAAGGAAGGTACAATGAGCAGTTCTTC.

The chain recombines TRBV11-3 with TRBJ2-4, with TRBD2 as a possible D gene (5 bases). Looked up from germline, CDR1 is SGHNT and CDR2 is YENEEA. This CDR3 comprises 16 residues. Trimming pared 7 bases from V and 1 base from J, leaving 17 bases between. The CDR3 bases are TGTGCCAGCATCAACACGGCGAGGAGGGCCAAAAACATTCAGTACTTC. Its translation: CASINTARRAKNIQYF.

This clonotype occurred many times. The gene calls are TRBV5-1 and TRBJ2-2, with a weak D call TRBD2 (6 bases). V was shortened by 2 bases and J by 2 bases, with 10 bases between the two germline ends. The CDR3 runs to 15 residues. CDR1 and CDR2 (germline): SGHRS, YFSETQ. CDR3 sequence reads: CASSFSGTNTGELFF. CDR3 DNA sequence: TGCGCCAGCAGCTTCTCCGGGACTAACACCGGGGAGCTGTTTTTT.

The genes are TRBV7-9 and TRBJ2-1; 12 nucleotides match TRBD2. After removal of 5 bases from V and 3 bases from J, the junction contained 14 bases not matched to a gene. In germline, CDR1 is SEHNR, CDR2 FQNEAQ (reference sequence). The CDR3 sequence is 19 residues long. CDR3 in DNA: TGTGCCAGCAGCCAATCAGGACTAGCGGGACCATCCCTCTACAATGAGCAGTTCTTC. Translation: CASSQSGLAGPSLYNEQFF.

To note about this clonotype: Sequence at one end of the junction differs from germline and may be a read error. The CDR3 loop is CSASTGNAEAFF. DNA for the CDR3: TGCAGTGCTAGTACGGGGAACGCTGAAGCTTTCTTT. J is TRBJ1-1 and V is TRBV20-1; the D is unclear. The CDR3 consists of 12 residues. Germline-derived CDR1 and CDR2 are DFQATT and SNEGSKA (reference sequence).

This clonotype appeared a few times. The gene calls are TRBV4-1 and TRBJ2-1; D is unclear. In germline, CDR1 is MGHRA, CDR2 YSYEKL. The ends were cut back, 0 bases at V and 10 bases at J, with 4 bases in the middle. The CDR3 is made up of 11 amino acids. CDR3 DNA sequence: TGCGCCAGCAGCCAAGAGAGGGAGCAGTTCTTC. This gives the protein CASSQEREQFF.

The chain links TRBV4-3 to TRBJ1-5; D perhaps matches TRBD1 (5 bases). Germline-derived CDR1 and CDR2 are LGHNA and YSLEER. The CDR3 extends over 18 amino acids. With 0 bases removed from V and 2 bases from J, the gap between germline ends came to 17 bases. The CDR3 here is CASSQDPLGTHGNQPQHF. The CDR3 nucleotides are TGCGCCAGCAGCCAAGATCCTTTGGGGACGCACGGCAATCAGCCCCAGCATTTT.

The V gene is TRBV12-3 or TRBV12-4, the J gene TRBJ2-3; maybe TRBD2 (6 bases). V was trimmed by 5 bases and J by 0 bases, leaving 9 bases between them. The CDR3 is 14 residues long. The CDR3 bases are TGTGCCAGCAGTGGACTATACAGCACAGATACGCAGTATTTT. Encoded protein: CASSGLYSTDTQYF.

Only a few counts were recorded for this clonotype. The chain has TRBV5-1 and TRBJ2-7, with a possible D match to TRBD2 (6 bases). CDR1 SGHRS and CDR2 YFSETQ come from the germline V gene. Trimming took off 0 bases at V and 5 bases at J, with 9 bases between the two ends. The CDR3 consists of 13 residues. For the CDR3, the DNA is TGCGCCAGCAGCTTGGAGCGGGCCCACGAGCAGTACTTC. Amino acid sequence: CASSLERAHEQYF.

The chain couples TRBV4-2 to TRBJ2-1, with unresolved D. The CDR3 consists of 15 residues. Germline V lookup: CDR1 LGHNA, CDR2 YNFKEQ. With 1 base removed from V and 6 bases from J, the gap between germline ends came to 13 bases. The CDR3 region has the DNA TGTGCCAGCAGCCAAGGGCGTATGGGAATCAATGAGCAGTTCTTC. Protein sequence: CASSQGRMGINEQFF.

V is TRBV29-1 and J is TRBJ1-2; no definite D call. Deletions cut 0 bases from V and 8 bases from J, with 4 bases between. The germline V gene encodes CDR1 SQVTM and CDR2 ANQGSEA. CDR3 length: 10 amino acids. This CDR3 reads CSVEERGYTF. The CDR3 coding sequence is TGCAGCGTTGAAGAAAGGGGCTACACCTTC.

This rearrangement joins TRBV20-1 to TRBJ2-1; D may be TRBD2 (6 bases). From germline, CDR1 is DFQATT and CDR2 SNEGSKA (reference sequence). V was shortened by 8 bases and J by 4 bases, with 15 bases between the two germline ends. The CDR3 has 13 amino acids. CDR3 DNA sequence: TGCAGTAGCTGGGTAGCGGATTACAATGAGCAGTTCTTC. Translating it yields CSSWVADYNEQFF.

This clonotype was observed a handful of times. The chain combines TRBV9 with TRBJ2-1, with 15 positions matching TRBD2. There are 15 residues in the CDR3. The germline gives CDR1 SGDLS, CDR2 YYNGEE. Trimming removed 3 bases from V and 6 bases from J; junction bases left unmatched: 1. The CDR3 DNA reads TGTGCCAGCAGCGGGACTAGCGGGGGGGCCAATGAGCAGTTCTTC. It yields the protein CASSGTSGGANEQFF.

By sample fraction, this clonotype is medium-sized. The chain combines TRBV20-1 with TRBJ2-2; 12 bases match TRBD2. The V segment lost 5 bases and the J segment 3 bases; nucleotides outside the gene matches: 16. This CDR3 has 19 amino acids. In germline, CDR1 is DFQATT, CDR2 SNEGSKA (reference sequence). In DNA, the CDR3 is TGCAGTGCTCGGGTACAACAGGGAACTAGCGGGAGGTACACCGGGGAGCTGTTTTTT. Amino acid sequence: CSARVQQGTSGRYTGELFF.

The chain joins TRBV9 to TRBJ2-5, with D unclear. The germline CDR1 and CDR2 sequences are SGDLS and YYNGEE. The CDR3 has 13 residues. Trimming shortened V by 0 bases and J by 5 bases, and 8 bases separated the two germline ends. In DNA form, the CDR3 reads TGTGCCAGCAGCGTAGCTTACTCCGAGACCCAGTACTTC. This translates into CASSVAYSETQYF.

This sequence joins TRBV5-1 and TRBJ2-7; D gene uncertain. The V gene lost 5 bases and the J gene lost 5 bases, with 14 bases spanning the gap. This CDR3 is built from 13 residues. Germline loops: CDR1 SGHRS, CDR2 YFSETQ. CDR3 sequence: CASRVGRMDEQYF. The DNA for the CDR3 is TGCGCCAGCAGGGTGGGCAGGATGGACGAGCAGTACTTC.

The J gene is TRBJ2-1, the V gene TRBV7-9, with 8 bases that match TRBD2. CDR1 and CDR2 (germline): SEHNR, FQNEAQ (reference sequence). The J segment lost 7 bases and the V segment lost 2 bases, leaving 10 bases of the junction unmatched. The CDR3 covers 16 residues. The CDR3, as DNA: TGTGCCAGCAGCTTATTAGTTCCGGGAGGGCCTAATGAGCAGTTCTTC. Translated, it gives CASSLLVPGGPNEQFF.

This clonotype was counted a few times. The genes are TRBV7-9 and TRBJ2-1; TRBD1 matches at 9 bases. The CDR3 has 15 amino acids. The germline V gene encodes CDR1 SEHNR and CDR2 FQNEAQ (reference sequence). With 2 bases clipped from V and 8 bases from J, the junction kept 7 bases outside the gene matches. In nucleotides, the CDR3 is TGTGCCAGCAGCTTAAACCGGGACAGGGTTTATGAGCAGTTCTTC. Amino acid sequence: CASSLNRDRVYEQFF.

The chain has TRBV7-9 and TRBJ2-1, with 8 nucleotides matching TRBD2. After removal of 0 bases from V and 2 bases from J, the junction contained 6 bases not matched to a gene. CDR3 length equals 17 residues. The germline gives CDR1 SEHNR, CDR2 FQNEAQ (reference sequence). The DNA of the CDR3 is TGTGCCAGCAGCTTAGCGCGTAGCGGGGAAGCCTACAATGAGCAGTTCTTC. Its translation is CASSLARSGEAYNEQFF. The full variable domain, rest sourced from reference TRBV7-9 and TRBJ2-1, is DTGVSQNPRHKITKRGQNVTFRCDPISEHNRLYWYRQTLGQGPEFLTYFQNEAQLEKSRLLSDRFSAERPKGSFSTLEIQRTEQGDSAMYLCASSLARSGEAYNEQFFGPGTRLTVL.

This clonotype was counted a few times. V and J are TRBV7-9 and TRBJ1-2, with a tentative D call TRBD1 (5 bases). The CDR3 totals 13 residues. V shed 5 bases and J shed 2 bases, with 9 bases lying between them. Per the germline V gene, CDR1 is SEHNR and CDR2 is FQNEAQ (reference sequence). As DNA, the CDR3 is TGTGCCAGCAGCAGGGACGGAAACTATGGCTACACCTTC. Residues: CASSRDGNYGYTF. Full variable domain (missing parts from reference TRBV7-9 and TRBJ1-2): DTGVSQNPRHKITKRGQNVTFRCDPISEHNRLYWYRQTLGQGPEFLTYFQNEAQLEKSRLLSDRFSAERPKGSFSTLEIQRTEQGDSAMYLCASSRDGNYGYTFGSGTRLTVV.

This clonotype was seen a few times. The chain combines TRBV4-3 with TRBJ2-5, with TRBD1 matching 10 bases. The CDR3 totals 15 residues. J was trimmed by 2 bases and V by 1 base; bases with no gene match: 1. Germline CDR1 reads LGHNA; CDR2 reads YSLEER. The CDR3 nucleotides are TGCGCCAGCAGCCAAGCGGGACAGGGGCAAGAGACCCAGTACTTC. Translating gives CASSQAGQGQETQYF.

The DNA for the CDR3 is TGTGCCACCAGTGGTGGGAGTAGGTACAATGAGCAGTTCTTC. Its translation: CATSGGSRYNEQFF. V usage is TRBV24-1 and J usage is TRBJ2-1; possible D gene TRBD2, 5 bases. Germline V gene lookup returns CDR1 KGHDR and CDR2 SFDVKD. V lost 5 bases and J lost 4, with 11 bases in between. The CDR3 extends over 14 amino acids.

V usage is TRBV15 and J usage is TRBJ2-3, with 10 nucleotides matching TRBD2. The V gene's germline CDR1 is LNHNV and CDR2 YYDKDF (reference sequence). V trimming: 4 bases; J trimming: 2 bases; junction bases outside the gene matches: 9. This CDR3 is 17 amino acids long. The CDR3 loop is CATSKKRLAGFTDTQYF. In nucleotides, the CDR3 is TGTGCCACCAGCAAGAAACGACTAGCGGGTTTCACAGATACGCAGTATTTT.

This clonotype was detected a few times. This chain joins TRBV24-1 and TRBJ2-5; D ambiguous. The length of the CDR3 is 13 residues. V was cut by 4 bases and J by 5 bases, with 10 bases left in between. The germline gives CDR1 KGHDR, CDR2 SFDVKD. CDR3: CATSEDISETQYF. As DNA, the CDR3 is TGTGCCACCAGTGAGGATATTTCGGAGACCCAGTACTTC.

The CDR3 protein is CASSLADQPQHF. Written as DNA, the CDR3 is TGTGCCAGCAGCTTAGCGGATCAGCCCCAGCATTTT. This sequence joins TRBV7-9 and TRBJ1-5, with D hard to call. The CDR3 has 12 amino acids. Germline CDR1 reads SEHNR; CDR2 reads FQNEAQ (reference sequence). Trimming pared 0 bases from V and 5 bases from J, leaving 2 bases between.

The sample holds a few counts of this clonotype. The chain joins TRBV29-1 to TRBJ2-7, with 7 bases that match TRBD1. The CDR3 loop spans 12 amino acids. Trimming removed 5 bases from V and 5 bases from J; junction bases left unmatched: 6. CDR1 SQVTM and CDR2 ANQGSEA come from the germline V gene. The CDR3 sequence is CSVPGTVDEQYF. DNA of the CDR3: TGCAGCGTTCCAGGGACAGTCGACGAGCAGTACTTC.

This clonotype turned up a few times. The V call is TRBV5-5, the J call TRBJ2-1, with TRBD2 identical over 7 bases. The CDR3 loop spans 16 amino acids. J gave up 4 bases and V 3 bases, and 10 bases lay outside the gene matches. Germline V gives CDR1 SGHKS, CDR2 YYEKEE (reference sequence). CDR3 DNA sequence: TGTGCCAGCAGCTGGGGTGCGGGAGTGATATACAATGAGCAGTTCTTC. It specifies CASSWGAGVIYNEQFF.

This rearrangement joins TRBV7-6 to TRBJ2-5; D not certain. CDR1 is SGHVS and CDR2 is FNYEAQ in the germline V gene. Trimming shortened V by 5 bases and J by 0 bases, and 7 bases separated the two germline ends. The CDR3 spans 13 residues. The CDR3 region is CASSKRYQETQYF. Written as DNA, the CDR3 is TGTGCCAGCAGCAAACGGTACCAAGAGACCCAGTACTTC.

This clonotype was found many times. The chain carries TRBV4-1 and TRBJ2-2, with 8 positions matching TRBD1. The germline CDR1 and CDR2 sequences are MGHRA and YSYEKL. J lost 3 bases, V lost 0 bases, and 3 bases had no gene match. CDR3 length equals 16 residues. CDR3 sequence (DNA): TGCGCCAGCAGCCAAGATGGGACAGGTTACACCGGGGAGCTGTTTTTT. Translation gives CASSQDGTGYTGELFF.